This T cell receptor beta chain was sequenced for a study of early T cells in non-severe SARS-CoV-2 infection (dated by TCRdb to the early 2020s). Study-level background: Because TCR sequencing was done on bulk RNA from unsorted whole blood, the alpha and beta chains could not be paired.

The CDR3 runs 13 residues from the cysteine to the phenylalanine. The only DNA kept is the CDR3, 39 bases in frame from the first base. For CDR1 and CDR2, the germline V gene lists SQVTM and ANQGSEA. V is reduced by 7 bases and J by 2 bases, leaving a spacing of 14 bases between them. Regarding this clonotype: Its recognized antigen is unknown. There are no base qualities to consult, and no much larger clone falls within one base.

Set within a cohort of healthcare workers in London, UK, this nested case-control study involved weekly PCR testing of nasopharyngeal swabs along with blood sampling. Healthcare workers were enrolled in the week of the UK lockdown, from 23 to 31 March 2020, and were followed every week for up to roughly 16 weeks. The paper as a whole reports these results and caveats: VDJdb matching was skewed toward anti-spike CD8 responses, so virus-specific expansions were likely underestimated and private and CD4 specificities were missed.

The library was generated by 5' RACE. Instrument used: NextSeq 500. To correct for sequencing error and PCR bias, the TCR library protocol tagged individual cDNA molecules with unique molecular identifiers. Sequencing covered both TCR alpha and beta chains, and within each sample the abundances of alpha and beta sequences were tightly co-correlated. The original pipeline was this. Decombinator V4 was used to annotate TCR sequences for V gene, J gene and CDR3. Expanded TCRs were defined as changing significantly between any two time points under a Poisson model with p below 0.0001. TCR abundances were normalised to the total number of TCRs sequenced per sample and were expressed as counts per million. MAIT TCRs were defined by TRAV1-2 paired with TRAJ12, TRAJ20 or TRAJ33, and iNKT TCRs by TRAV10 paired with TRAJ18. VDJdb, accessed on 1 November 2021, was searched for TCRs annotated for CMV, EBV and SARS-CoV-2, and TCRs annotated for more than one antigen were excluded. In-frame beta chains were kept once TCRdb had trimmed the public reads at Q25 with fastp and called clones with MiXCR. Duplicate CDR3 protein sequences are folded into a single record with the most common DNA and genes. It is TCRdb's table, rather than the study itself, that gives the V and J calls and clone size. In this sample the table shows about 83,000 distinct CDR3 sequences, 9% to 15% of which occur a single time. The ten most abundant clones make up over 6.5% of the sample.

The TCR originated in an adult who was a healthcare worker with PCR-confirmed SARS-CoV-2 infection or an uninfected control (not recorded which). The V and J genes are TRBV29-1 and TRBJ1-1, with no D gene named confidently. Source material: whole blood. The DNA sequence follows: TGCAGCGCCCGGACTCACTATAACACTGAAGCTTTCTTT. Its translation reads: CSARTHYNTEAFF.